This TCR beta chain was captured in a study of T cell clonality in common variable immunodeficiency (dated by TCRdb to the mid-2010s). Study-wide findings and limitations: Reportedly, TCRbeta sequences from CVID had fewer deletions and N-nucleotide insertions, and highly modified clones with 13 or more V deletions were absent from CVID. Differences among patients in the CVID cohort limited the correlations between repertoire features and clinical complications. According to the authors, finding the cause of the higher clonality in CVID would require sequencing the repertoires of T cell subpopulations. Fewer TCRbeta clones were shared among CVID subjects than among healthy controls (p < 0.0001). Despite equal DNA input, controls averaged about 81,820 unique sequences per sample versus about 30,000 in CVID samples. TCRbeta clonality was higher in CVID subjects than in healthy controls (t-test p = 0.018), and the increase was most characteristic of about a third of subjects.

Note on this clone: Its antigen is still unknown. The read stops 3 residues short of the end of the CDR3; the missing end is completed from the germline J gene.

For sequencing, equivalent amounts of genomic DNA were input from CVID and control samples. For every sample, a 60 bp segment covering the rearranged TCRbeta CDR3 region was amplified and then sequenced. TCRbeta amplification used the immunoSEQ assay, a bias-corrected multiplex PCR with high-throughput sequencing. The authors processed their data as follows. Each unique nucleotide sequence was treated as a clone and annotated with V, D and J genes, copy number and frequency. Sequences were labeled productive if in frame, and non-productive if out of frame or containing stop codons. As previously described, clonality was computed from Shannon's entropy. Mean CDR3 Kyte-Doolittle hydropathy was derived from the predicted amino acid sequences of productive clones. Using the R hclust function, scaled V gene usage was clustered hierarchically with Manhattan distance and complete linkage. To assess clone sharing by CDR3 amino acid sequence, 12 repertoires per group were resampled over 100 rounds. Repertoires were searched for approximately 77 published EBV-specific and a few hundred published CMV-specific TCRbeta sequences. A couple of CVID samples yielding fewer than 10,000 sequences were excluded from analysis, leaving more than 35 CVID repertoires. TCRdb stores this immuneACCESS table with in-frame sequences only. Part of the clones is absent; in the studies checked, under half of the shortfall reflects unresolved V genes, and no reason is known for the rest. That table is the source of V, J and clone size, and D and trimming were worked out from the DNA. The sample has under 30,000 clones on record, with no singletons. The ten largest clones add up to about an eighth of the sample.

V is shortened by 3 bases, J by 4 bases, and the region joining them spans 12 bases. CDR1 and CDR2 are read off the germline V gene (reference sequence) as LNHDA and SQIVND. The CDR3 contains 14 residues, cysteine and phenylalanine counted. Sequencing covers 33 bases of the CDR3, shown here with the frame starting at base 1. Predominantly Caucasian heritage was noted among both the CVID patients and the healthy controls. Heparinized peripheral whole blood samples of 5 to 8 ml were collected from each donor. TCRbeta CDR3 repertoires were sequenced from genomic DNA of adults with common variable immune deficiency (CVID) and healthy adult controls. There were around 22 healthy adult volunteers in the control group (12 female and approximately ten male), ranging in age from about 20 to 70 years, with a mean age of approximately 34. Diluted blood was subjected to density centrifugation over Hypaque 1077 or Ficoll-Paque for isolation of peripheral blood mononuclear cells. Genomic DNA was obtained from unsorted mononuclear cells using either Qiagen column purification or a centrifugation-based method.

Here the chain combines TRBV19 and TRBJ1-2; no confident D gene assignment can be made. The TCR originated in a person aged 18 to 70 in good health. Sequencing was performed on peripheral blood mononuclear cells. The DNA read from the CDR3 is TGTGCCAGTAGTATCCGGCCAGGAGCCTATGGC. This yields the protein CASSIRPGAYG. The entire CDR3 protein reads CASSIRPGAYGYTF. Reference TRBV19 and TRBJ1-2 proteins supply the regions before and after the CDR3; the full variable domain is: DGGITQSPKYLFRKEGQNVTLSCEQNLNHDAMYWYRQDPGQGLRLIYYSQIVNDFQKGDIAEGYSVSREKKESFPLTVTSAQKNPTAFYLCASSIRPGAYGYTFGSGTRLTVV.